Listed below are T cell receptor beta chains from one sample, sequenced in a study of CD8+ T cells in alopecia areata. The repertoire was sequenced with immunoSEQ multiplex PCR; TCRdb's copy has only in-frame clones and lacks some. The data contain 98,000 or so clones, 45% to 60% of them singletons. Material: NKG2D-low CD8+ T cells sorted from blood. The receptors come from a human donor with alopecia areata. CDR3s include the opening cysteine and the closing phenylalanine or tryptophan. D genes are given only for firm matches. Clone size, where shown, is once, few, many, or a class for clones that have expanded.

D gene: -
clone size: few
V gene: TRBV7-9
J gene: TRBJ2-2
CDR3 protein: CASSLEGGKPGELFF
CDR3 DNA: TGTGCCAGCAGCCTGGAAGGGGGAAAACCCGGGGAGCTGTTTTTT

D gene: -
clone size: -
V gene: TRBV6-5
J gene: TRBJ1-2
CDR3 protein: CASRGGTIYGYTF
CDR3 DNA: TGTGCCAGCAGGGGAGGGACTATCTATGGCTACACCTTC

D gene: -
clone size: -
V gene: TRBV6-1
J gene: TRBJ2-1
CDR3 protein: CASTPAPYNEQFF
CDR3 DNA: TGTGCCAGCACCCCGGCGCCATACAATGAGCAGTTCTTC

D gene: -
clone size: few
V gene: TRBV27
J gene: TRBJ2-2
CDR3 protein: CASSLVNTGELFF
CDR3 DNA: TGTGCCAGCAGTTTAGTGAACACCGGGGAGCTGTTTTTT

D gene: TRBD1
clone size: -
V gene: TRBV2
J gene: TRBJ1-5
CDR3 protein: CASRRVQGAHQPQHF
CDR3 DNA: TGTGCCAGCAGGAGGGTTCAGGGGGCCCATCAGCCCCAGCATTTT

D gene: -
clone size: few
V gene: TRBV19
J gene: TRBJ2-1
CDR3 protein: CASSIAWTAEQFF
CDR3 DNA: TGTGCCAGTAGTATAGCTTGGACGGCTGAGCAGTTCTTC

D gene: -
clone size: -
V gene: TRBV28
J gene: TRBJ2-1
CDR3 protein: CASSFGSSEQFF
CDR3 DNA: TGTGCCAGCAGTTTCGGGTCCTCTGAGCAGTTCTTC

D gene: -
clone size: few
V gene: TRBV11-2
J gene: TRBJ1-2
CDR3 protein: CASSFGRQGYTF
CDR3 DNA: TGTGCCAGCAGCTTCGGAAGGCAGGGCTACACCTTC

D gene: -
clone size: few
V gene: TRBV2
J gene: TRBJ2-7
CDR3 protein: CASGTGYYEQYF
CDR3 DNA: TGTGCCAGCGGGACGGGGTACTACGAGCAGTACTTC

D gene: TRBD1
clone size: -
V gene: TRBV7-6
J gene: TRBJ1-1
CDR3 protein: CASSRTGVTEAFF
CDR3 DNA: TGTGCCAGCAGCCGAACAGGGGTTACTGAAGCTTTCTTT

D gene: -
clone size: -
V gene: TRBV29-1
J gene: TRBJ1-1
CDR3 protein: CSVEDGFEVNTEAFF
CDR3 DNA: TGCAGCGTTGAAGACGGTTTTGAGGTGAACACTGAAGCTTTCTTT

D gene: -
clone size: -
V gene: TRBV7-9
J gene: TRBJ1-4
CDR3 protein: CASSLVPEKLFF
CDR3 DNA: TGTGCCAGCAGCTTAGTTCCCGAAAAACTGTTTTTT

D gene: TRBD1
clone size: -
V gene: TRBV7-9
J gene: TRBJ1-2
CDR3 protein: CASSLGGDRAYGYTF
CDR3 DNA: TGTGCCAGCAGCTTAGGGGGGGACAGGGCCTATGGCTACACCTTC

D gene: -
clone size: -
V gene: TRBV9
J gene: TRBJ2-7
CDR3 protein: CASSGDDYEQYF
CDR3 DNA: TGTGCCAGCAGCGGAGATGATTACGAGCAGTACTTC

D gene: TRBD2
clone size: -
V gene: TRBV7-3
J gene: TRBJ2-3
CDR3 protein: CASSEPSGSGPDTQYF
CDR3 DNA: TGTGCCAGCAGCGAACCTAGCGGGAGCGGTCCTGATACGCAGTATTTT

D gene: -
clone size: -
V gene: TRBV27
J gene: TRBJ2-3
CDR3 protein: CASSPQGNIDTQYF
CDR3 DNA: TGTGCCAGCAGCCCACAGGGTAATATAGATACGCAGTATTTT

D gene: TRBD1
clone size: -
V gene: TRBV12-5
J gene: TRBJ2-2
CDR3 protein: CASGPQTGVVTGELFF
CDR3 DNA: TGTGCTAGTGGTCCGCAGACAGGGGTCGTTACCGGGGAGCTGTTTTTT

D gene: TRBD2
clone size: -
V gene: TRBV19
J gene: TRBJ2-7
CDR3 protein: CASSGAGVGYEQYF
CDR3 DNA: TGTGCCAGTAGTGGAGCGGGAGTTGGGTACGAGCAGTACTTC

D gene: -
clone size: -
V gene: TRBV27
J gene: TRBJ2-5
CDR3 protein: CATSPRPPETQYF
CDR3 DNA: TGTGCCACTTCGCCCAGACCCCCGGAGACCCAGTACTTC

D gene: TRBD1
clone size: -
V gene: TRBV6-5
J gene: TRBJ1-2
CDR3 protein: CASSYGTGFNYGYTF
CDR3 DNA: TGTGCCAGCAGTTACGGGACAGGGTTCAACTATGGCTACACCTTC

D gene: TRBD1
clone size: few
V gene: TRBV2
J gene: TRBJ2-7
CDR3 protein: CAITSRDRGYEQYF
CDR3 DNA: TGTGCCATCACAAGTAGGGACAGGGGATACGAGCAGTACTTC

D gene: -
clone size: -
V gene: TRBV4-1
J gene: TRBJ1-4
CDR3 protein: CASSQSTMRVDEKLFF
CDR3 DNA: TGCGCCAGCAGCCAATCGACTATGAGGGTTGATGAAAAACTGTTTTTT

D gene: -
clone size: -
V gene: TRBV11-2
J gene: TRBJ2-1
CDR3 protein: CASTLYRGPNEQFF
CDR3 DNA: TGTGCCAGCACCCTTTACCGAGGGCCCAATGAGCAGTTCTTC

D gene: TRBD1
clone size: -
V gene: TRBV7-9
J gene: TRBJ2-2
CDR3 protein: CASTKAGQGAAGELFF
CDR3 DNA: TGTGCCAGCACCAAGGCGGGACAGGGGGCTGCCGGGGAGCTGTTTTTT

D gene: -
clone size: -
V gene: TRBV27
J gene: TRBJ2-2
CDR3 protein: CASSFSGELFF
CDR3 DNA: TGTGCCAGCAGTTTTTCTGGGGAGCTGTTTTTT

D gene: -
clone size: few
V gene: TRBV4-1
J gene: TRBJ2-5
CDR3 protein: CASSQESQDGETQYF
CDR3 DNA: TGCGCCAGCAGCCAAGAATCACAGGATGGGGAGACCCAGTACTTC

D gene: -
clone size: -
V gene: TRBV29-1
J gene: TRBJ2-1
CDR3 protein: CSGREIEQFF
CDR3 DNA: TGCAGCGGCCGGGAGATTGAGCAGTTCTTC

D gene: TRBD1
clone size: -
V gene: TRBV13
J gene: TRBJ2-7
CDR3 protein: CASSPDREGYEQYF
CDR3 DNA: TGTGCCAGCAGCCCGGACAGGGAAGGATACGAGCAGTACTTC

D gene: -
clone size: -
V gene: TRBV13
J gene: TRBJ2-7
CDR3 protein: CASSPPGVGVYEQYF
CDR3 DNA: TGTGCCAGCAGCCCCCCTGGAGTGGGAGTCTACGAGCAGTACTTC

D gene: -
clone size: -
V gene: TRBV28
J gene: TRBJ2-7
CDR3 protein: CASRWGYEQYF
CDR3 DNA: TGTGCCAGCAGATGGGGTTACGAGCAGTACTTC

D gene: -
clone size: -
V gene: TRBV5-1
J gene: TRBJ1-1
CDR3 protein: CASSLASQDIEAFF
CDR3 DNA: TGCGCCAGCAGCTTGGCCTCTCAGGATATTGAAGCTTTCTTT